The 6 T cell receptor beta chains below all came from one sample that was sequenced in a study of cytomegalovirus exposure and HLA in healthy donors. This PCR relied on a set of 60 Vbeta primers and 13 Jbeta primers. Sequencing used immunoSEQ multiplex PCR; TCRdb keeps in-frame clones, though not all of them. Of approximately 150,000 clones listed, about two thirds are singletons. What was sequenced was PBMCs. These receptors were taken from a woman aged 30 to 39 in good health and CMV-seronegative.

The sample holds a few counts of this clone. This chain joins TRBV6-5 and TRBJ1-6; D call uncertain. V was cut by 2 bases and J by 6 bases, with 8 bases left in between. The CDR3 has 14 residues. Germline V lookup: CDR1 MNHEY, CDR2 SVGAGI. Written as DNA, the CDR3 is TGTGCCAGCAGTTACGTGGCCATTAATTCACCCCTCCACTTT. As protein: CASSYVAINSPLHF.

The rearrangement links TRBV30 to TRBJ1-4; possible D gene TRBD1, 5 bases. Between the trimmed V and J ends, which lost 0 bases and 7 bases, there was a span of 9 bases. The length of the CDR3 is 13 residues. The germline V gene has CDR1 GTSNPN and CDR2 SVGIG (reference sequence). DNA for the CDR3: TGTGCCTGGAGTGTTGGGGGGAGTGAAAAACTGTTTTTT. Encoded protein: CAWSVGGSEKLFF.

This clone was recorded a few times. This rearrangement joins TRBV14 to TRBJ1-1; no reliable D call. Germline V gives CDR1 SGHDN, CDR2 FVKESK. V lost 1 base, J lost 1 base, and 4 bases lay in between. The CDR3 is made up of 13 amino acids. The CDR3 bases are TGTGCCAGCAGCCAAGTCCAGAACACTGAAGCTTTCTTT. It specifies CASSQVQNTEAFF.

The rearrangement uses TRBV6-6 and TRBJ2-7; 9 nucleotides agree with TRBD1. Germline V gene data show CDR1 as MNHNY and CDR2 as SVGAGI (reference sequence). The junction had 6 bases not matched to a gene; V was cut back by 1 base and J by 5 bases. CDR3 size: 15 residues. The CDR3 sequence is CASSYFGTGSNEQYF. The CDR3 nucleotides read TGTGCCAGCAGTTACTTCGGGACAGGGTCTAACGAGCAGTACTTC.

Remarks on this clone: The identical CDR3 is also encoded by other nucleotide sequences in the sample. V gene TRBV28 combines with J gene TRBJ2-7; no firm D call. CDR1 is MDHEN and CDR2 is SYDVKM in the germline V gene. With 1 base removed from V and 3 bases from J, the gap between germline ends came to 7 bases. The CDR3 is 13 amino acids. The DNA of the CDR3 is TGTGCCAGCAGTTTATTTTCAGGCTACGAGCAGTACTTC. Residues: CASSLFSGYEQYF.

As to this clone: This sample includes further DNA sequences coding for the same CDR3. The chain recombines TRBV6-1 with TRBJ2-5; a weak D match, TRBD1 (6 bases). Germline CDR1 MNHNS, CDR2 SASEGT. The CDR3 has 15 residues. Trimming took off 6 bases at V and 2 bases at J, with 16 bases between the two ends. This CDR3 is CASRPGQITQETQYF. The CDR3 DNA reads as TGTGCCAGCAGGCCCGGACAGATAACACAAGAGACCCAGTACTTC.